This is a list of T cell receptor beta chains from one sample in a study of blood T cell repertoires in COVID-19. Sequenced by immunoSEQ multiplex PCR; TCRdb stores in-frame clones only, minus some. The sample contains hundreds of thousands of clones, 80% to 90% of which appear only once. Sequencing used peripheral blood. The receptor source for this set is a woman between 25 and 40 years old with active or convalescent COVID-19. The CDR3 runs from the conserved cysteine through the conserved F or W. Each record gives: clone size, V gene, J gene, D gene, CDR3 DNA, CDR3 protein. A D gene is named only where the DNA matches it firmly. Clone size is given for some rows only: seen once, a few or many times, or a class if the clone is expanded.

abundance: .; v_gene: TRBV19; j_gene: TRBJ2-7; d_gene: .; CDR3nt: TGTGCCAGTAGTCTGGCAGGAAATGGGGAGCAGTACTTC; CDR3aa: CASSLAGNGEQYF
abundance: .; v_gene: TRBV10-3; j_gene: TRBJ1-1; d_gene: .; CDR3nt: TGTGCCATCAACAATGGAGGCACTGAAGCTTTCTTT; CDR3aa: CAINNGGTEAFF
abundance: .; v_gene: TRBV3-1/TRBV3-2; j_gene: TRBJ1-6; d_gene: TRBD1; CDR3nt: TGTGCCAGCAGCCAAGTATCCGGGACAGGGGGTGTTTCACCCCTCCACTTT; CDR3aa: CASSQVSGTGGVSPLHF
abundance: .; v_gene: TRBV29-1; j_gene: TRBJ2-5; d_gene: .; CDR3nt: TGCAGCGTCGCGATTTTACAGGGAGAAGAGACCCAGTACTTC; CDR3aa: CSVAILQGEETQYF
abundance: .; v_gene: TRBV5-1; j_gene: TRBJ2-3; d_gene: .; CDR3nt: TGCGCCAGCAGCTTGGGACAACGCACAGATACGCAGTATTTT; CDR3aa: CASSLGQRTDTQYF
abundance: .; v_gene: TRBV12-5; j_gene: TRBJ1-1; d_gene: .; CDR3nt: TGTGCTAGTGGTTTGAAAACAGGGATAGAAAACACTGAAGCTTTCTTT; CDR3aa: CASGLKTGIENTEAFF
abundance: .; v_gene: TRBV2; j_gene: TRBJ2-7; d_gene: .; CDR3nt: TGTGCCAGCAAGGCGGGCAGCTCCTACGAGCAGTACTTC; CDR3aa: CASKAGSSYEQYF
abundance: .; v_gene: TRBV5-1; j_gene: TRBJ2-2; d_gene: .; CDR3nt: TGCGCCAGCAGGCGCAGGGGGGACACCGGGGAGCTGTTTTTT; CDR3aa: CASRRRGDTGELFF
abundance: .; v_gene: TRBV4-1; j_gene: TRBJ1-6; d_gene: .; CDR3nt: TGCGCCAGCAGCCAAGATTCAGGGGCTCTTTCACCCCTCCACTTT; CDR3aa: CASSQDSGALSPLHF
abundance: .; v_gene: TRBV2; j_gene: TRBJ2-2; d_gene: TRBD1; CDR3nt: TGTGCCAGCAGTCACCAGACAGGGGGCTTCGGGGAGCTGTTTTTT; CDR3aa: CASSHQTGGFGELFF
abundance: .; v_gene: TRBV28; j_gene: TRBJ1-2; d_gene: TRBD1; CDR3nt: TGTGCCAGCAGTTTAATGACAGGGGGCGCGAATGGCTACACCTTC; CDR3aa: CASSLMTGGANGYTF
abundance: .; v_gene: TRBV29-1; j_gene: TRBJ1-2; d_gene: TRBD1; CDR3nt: TGCAGCGTACTTACAGGGGGCGCGGGGACAATTATGGATGGCTACACCTTC; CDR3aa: CSVLTGGAGTIMDGYTF
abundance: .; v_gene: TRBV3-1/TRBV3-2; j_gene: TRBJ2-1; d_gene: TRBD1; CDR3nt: TGTGCCAGCAGCCAAGATGCCGGGACAGCCTACAATGAGCAGTTCTTC; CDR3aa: CASSQDAGTAYNEQFF
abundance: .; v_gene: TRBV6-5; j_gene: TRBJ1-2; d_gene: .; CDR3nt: TGTGCCAGCAGTTTCAGTAACTATGGCTACACCTTC; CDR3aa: CASSFSNYGYTF
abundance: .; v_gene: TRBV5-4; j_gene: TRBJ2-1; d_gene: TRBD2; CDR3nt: TGTGCCAGCAGCCCCGGGACTAGCGGGAGGGCTTACAATGAGCAGTTCTTC; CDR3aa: CASSPGTSGRAYNEQFF
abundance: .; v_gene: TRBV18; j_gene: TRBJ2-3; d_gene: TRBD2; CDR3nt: TGTGCCAGCTCCCTCGGACTAGCGGGGGGCACAGATACGCAGTATTTT; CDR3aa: CASSLGLAGGTDTQYF
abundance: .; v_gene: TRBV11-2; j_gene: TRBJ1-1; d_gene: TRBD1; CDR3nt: TGTGCCAGCAGCCCCTCTTGGTCAGGGGCAGGGGGTGAAGCTTTCTTT; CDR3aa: CASSPSWSGAGGEAFF
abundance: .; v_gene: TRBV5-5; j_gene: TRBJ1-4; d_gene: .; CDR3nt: TGTGCCAGCAGCTTGTTCGGGGTAGATGAAAAACTGTTTTTT; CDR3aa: CASSLFGVDEKLFF
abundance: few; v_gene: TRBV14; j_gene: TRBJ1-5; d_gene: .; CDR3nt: TGTGCCAGCAGCCACTGGGCCGAGAGAGATCAGCCCCAGCATTTT; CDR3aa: CASSHWAERDQPQHF
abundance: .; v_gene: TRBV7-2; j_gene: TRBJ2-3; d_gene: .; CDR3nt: TGTGCCAGCACCATAGGGGATGTGAATACGCAGTATTTT; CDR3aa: CASTIGDVNTQYF
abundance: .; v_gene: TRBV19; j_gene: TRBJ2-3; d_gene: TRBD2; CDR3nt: TGTGCCAGTAGTATAGCGCTCGCGCGGGGGGGTCTCCTCACAGATACGCAGTATTTT; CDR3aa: CASSIALARGGLLTDTQYF
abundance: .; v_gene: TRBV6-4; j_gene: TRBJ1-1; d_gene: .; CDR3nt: TGTGCCAGCAGTCCACAGGGTCTGAACACTGAAGCTTTCTTT; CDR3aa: CASSPQGLNTEAFF
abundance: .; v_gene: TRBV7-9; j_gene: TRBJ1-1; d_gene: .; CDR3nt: TGTGCCAGCAGCTCCCTCCAGGCTGAAGCTTTCTTT; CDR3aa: CASSSLQAEAFF
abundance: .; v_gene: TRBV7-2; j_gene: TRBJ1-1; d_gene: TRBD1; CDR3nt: TGTGCCAGCAGCGGAACAGGGGGAACTGAAGCTTTCTTT; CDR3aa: CASSGTGGTEAFF
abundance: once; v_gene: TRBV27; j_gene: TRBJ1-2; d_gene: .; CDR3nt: TGTGCCAGCAGAACCTTATCACATTATGGCTACACCTTC; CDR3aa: CASRTLSHYGYTF
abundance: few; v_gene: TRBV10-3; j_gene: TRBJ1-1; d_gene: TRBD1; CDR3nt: TGTGCCATCAGACCCACTGGGCAGGGGGAAAAGGAAGCTTTCTTT; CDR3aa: CAIRPTGQGEKEAFF
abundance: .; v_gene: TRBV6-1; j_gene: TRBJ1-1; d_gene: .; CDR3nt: TGTGCCAGCAGTGAGTCAGTGAACACTGAAGCTTTCTTT; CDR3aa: CASSESVNTEAFF
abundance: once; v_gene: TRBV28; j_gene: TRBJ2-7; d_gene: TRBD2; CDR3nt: TGTGCCAGCCTCCCCGCCGGGACTAGCAAACGGGGCTCCTACGAGCAGTACTTC; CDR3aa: CASLPAGTSKRGSYEQYF
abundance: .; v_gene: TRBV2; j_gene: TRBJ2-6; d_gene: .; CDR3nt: TGTGCCAGCACTACAGAGTCTGGGGCCAACGTCCTGACTTTC; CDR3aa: CASTTESGANVLTF
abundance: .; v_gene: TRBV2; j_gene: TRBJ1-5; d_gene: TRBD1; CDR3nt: TGTGCCAGCGGGACAGGGGTCAATCAGCCCCAGCATTTT; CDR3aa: CASGTGVNQPQHF
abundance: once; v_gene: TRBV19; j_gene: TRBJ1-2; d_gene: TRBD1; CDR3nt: TGTGCCAGTAGTATCGCCTCCGGGACAGACTATGGCTACACCTTC; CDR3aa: CASSIASGTDYGYTF
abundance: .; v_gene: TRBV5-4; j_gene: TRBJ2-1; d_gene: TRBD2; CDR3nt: TGTGCCAGCAGCCCTGCAAGCGGGGGGCCAGCGTTCTCCTACAATGAGCAGTTCTTC; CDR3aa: CASSPASGGPAFSYNEQFF
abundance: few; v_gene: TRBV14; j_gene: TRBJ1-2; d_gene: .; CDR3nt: TGTGCCAGCAGCTCTGCGAGATCTATGGGCTACACCTTC; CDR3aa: CASSSARSMGYTF